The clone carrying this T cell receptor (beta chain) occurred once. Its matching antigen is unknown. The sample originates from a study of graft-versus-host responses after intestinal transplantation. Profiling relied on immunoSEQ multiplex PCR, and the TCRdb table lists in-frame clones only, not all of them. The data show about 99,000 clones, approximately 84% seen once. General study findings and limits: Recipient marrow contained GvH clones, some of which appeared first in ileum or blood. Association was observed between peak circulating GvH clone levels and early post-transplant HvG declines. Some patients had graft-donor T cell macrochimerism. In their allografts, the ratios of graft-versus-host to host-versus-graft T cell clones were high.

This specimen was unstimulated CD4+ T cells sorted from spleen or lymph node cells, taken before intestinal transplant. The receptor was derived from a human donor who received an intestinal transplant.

The CDR3 reads CATSRGGGNQPQHF. The CDR3 DNA follows: TGTGCCACCAGCAGAGGGGGGGGCAATCAGCCCCAGCATTTT. V and J are TRBV15 and TRBJ1-5; D perhaps matches TRBD1 (5 bases). Trimming took 1 base from V and 2 from J, leaving 6 bases between them. The germline gives CDR1 LNHNV, CDR2 YYDKDF (reference sequence). This CDR3 region has 14 residues.